This is a list of T cell receptor beta chains from one sample in a study of beta chain features in type 1 diabetes. TCRdb's copy holds only in-frame clones and misses some; the assay was immunoSEQ multiplex PCR. The sample includes 900,000 or so clones, under 20% of them seen just once. Sequencing was performed on naive CD4+ T cells from blood. Receptors originate from a woman in her late teens or twenties in good health. Each CDR3 is given with its conserved first and last residue. D genes are given only for firm matches. Some rows mark clone size as missing; the rest say once, few, many or name a class of expanded clone.

d_gene,v_gene,abundance,j_gene,CDR3nt,CDR3aa
TRBD1,TRBV7-9,few,TRBJ2-1,TGTGCCAGCAGCCTCGTGGGACAGGCGGCCGGCAATGAGCAGTTCTTC,CASSLVGQAAGNEQFF
TRBD2,TRBV18,few,TRBJ2-5,TGTGCCAGCTCACCAAAGTTCCTAGCGGGAGGGAGGCCTCAAGAGACCCAGTACTTC,CASSPKFLAGGRPQETQYF
.,TRBV18,.,TRBJ1-4,TGTGCCAGCTCGCCTCGAGGAGACGCAACTAATGAAAAACTGTTTTTT,CASSPRGDATNEKLFF
TRBD2,TRBV13,.,TRBJ2-1,TGTGCCAGCAGCCCCCCCCGCTGGTGGGGGAGGGGTAATGAGCAGTTCTTC,CASSPPRWWGRGNEQFF
.,TRBV6-5,few,TRBJ2-5,TGTGCCAGCAGTACGCAGGGGGAGACCCAGTACTTC,CASSTQGETQYF
TRBD2,TRBV14,few,TRBJ2-5,TGTGCCAGCAGCACCCGGACTAGCTCCCAAGAGACCCAGTACTTC,CASSTRTSSQETQYF
TRBD2,TRBV9,few,TRBJ2-7,TGTGCCAGCAGCCCAGGGACTAGCGGCCTCTACGAGCAGTACTTC,CASSPGTSGLYEQYF
TRBD1,TRBV28,few,TRBJ2-7,TGTGCCAGCAGAAGACCGGGACAGTCCTACGAGCAGTACTTC,CASRRPGQSYEQYF
.,TRBV4-3,.,TRBJ1-4,TGCGCCAGCAGCCGCCTGACGACGTCTCTCGACTCTAATGAAAAACTGTTTTTT,CASSRLTTSLDSNEKLFF
.,TRBV7-9,.,TRBJ2-4,TGTGCCAGCAGCCGGGCCCAGGGCATTCAGTACTTC,CASSRAQGIQYF
TRBD2,TRBV7-9,few,TRBJ2-7,TGTGCCAGCAGTGGGACTAGCTACTCCTACGAGCAGTACTTC,CASSGTSYSYEQYF
.,TRBV7-9,few,TRBJ1-4,TGTGCCAGCAGCTTAGCGGGGGCCGAAAAACTGTTTTTT,CASSLAGAEKLFF
.,TRBV7-2,.,TRBJ2-5,TGTGCCAGCAGCCCCGGATCCCAAGAGACCCAGTACTTC,CASSPGSQETQYF
.,TRBV2,.,TRBJ1-2,TGTGCCAGCGACAGCAGGGATCGGGGCTACACCTTC,CASDSRDRGYTF
.,TRBV6-5,.,TRBJ2-3,TGTGCCAGCAGTTCCACAAGACCCGCCCGTCGGGATACGCAGTATTTT,CASSSTRPARRDTQYF
TRBD2,TRBV14,few,TRBJ2-5,TGTGCCAGCAGCCAAGGACTAGCAAGACCCGAGACCCAGTACTTC,CASSQGLARPETQYF
TRBD1,TRBV7-2,few,TRBJ2-1,TGTGCCAGCAGCCCACAGGGGGCGCGATACAATGAGCAGTTCTTC,CASSPQGARYNEQFF
.,TRBV27,few,TRBJ2-2,TGTGCCAGCAGTTTAAACGCCGGGGAGCTGTTTTTT,CASSLNAGELFF
TRBD1,TRBV28,.,TRBJ2-5,TGTGCCAGCAGACAGGGGGCGAGGGAGACCCAGTACTTC,CASRQGARETQYF
.,TRBV20-1,few,TRBJ2-3,TGCAGTGCTTCTAGGGTAGATACGCAGTATTTT,CSASRVDTQYF
.,TRBV5-6,.,TRBJ2-1,TGTGCCAGCAGCGTGATAAATGAGCAGTTCTTC,CASSVINEQFF
TRBD1,TRBV10-3,.,TRBJ1-1,TGTGCCATCAGTGAGTCGAGGTGGCAGGGGGAGAAGAACACTGAAGCTTTCTTT,CAISESRWQGEKNTEAFF
TRBD2,TRBV2,few,TRBJ2-2,TGTGCCAGCAGCAGGACTAGCGGGACCCACACCGGGGAGCTGTTTTTT,CASSRTSGTHTGELFF
.,TRBV7-2,.,TRBJ2-6,TGTGCCAGCAGCTCGACGACATTAGATGGGGCCAACGTCCTGACTTTC,CASSSTTLDGANVLTF
.,TRBV7-2,.,TRBJ1-1,TGTGCCAGCAGCTTAGCGTTGGACAGGAACACTGAAGCTTTCTTT,CASSLALDRNTEAFF
.,TRBV28,once,TRBJ1-3,TGTGCCAGCAGCAGAACGGGACTAATCTCTGGAAACACCATATATTTT,CASSRTGLISGNTIYF
.,TRBV7-2,few,TRBJ2-2,TGTGCCAGCAGCTTAGCCCCTACAGGGTCGAACACCGGGGAGCTGTTTTTT,CASSLAPTGSNTGELFF
.,TRBV10-3,few,TRBJ2-2,TGTGCCATCTCGGAGACCTGGGGCGGATCTACGAACACCGGGGAGCTGTTTTTT,CAISETWGGSTNTGELFF
TRBD1,TRBV7-2,few,TRBJ2-1,TGTGCCAGCAGCTTAGCGGCCAGGGGGCCCAATGAGCAGTTCTTC,CASSLAARGPNEQFF
.,TRBV18,.,TRBJ1-2,TGTGCCAGCTCACGGGGCAGGAATAACTATGGCTACACCTTC,CASSRGRNNYGYTF
.,TRBV7-3,.,TRBJ2-3,TGTGCCAGCAGCTTAAATCAGGGTGTCGGCACAGATACGCAGTATTTT,CASSLNQGVGTDTQYF
.,TRBV7-8,.,TRBJ2-7,TGTGCCAGCAGCTTCCTACAAACGGACAGTCACTCCTACGAGCAGTACTTC,CASSFLQTDSHSYEQYF
.,TRBV6-5,.,TRBJ1-4,TGTGCCAGCAGGAACGGGGCCCTTAATGAAAAACTGTTTTTT,CASRNGALNEKLFF
TRBD2,TRBV4-2,.,TRBJ2-2,TGTGCCAGCAGCCGGAGTTCTAGCGGGAGGGCCTCGGGGGAGCTGTTTTTT,CASSRSSSGRASGELFF
.,TRBV10-3,few,TRBJ1-1,TGTGCCATCAGTGAGTCGATCGAGGGTATCATAGCTTTCTTT,CAISESIEGIIAFF
TRBD1,TRBV5-6,.,TRBJ2-4,TGTGCCAGCAGCGTGACAGGGGGGTTTGGCATTCAGTACTTC,CASSVTGGFGIQYF
TRBD2,TRBV7-9,.,TRBJ2-1,TGTGCCAGCAGCAAGAGAAGCGGGGTGGGAAGGGGGCAGTTCTTC,CASSKRSGVGRGQFF